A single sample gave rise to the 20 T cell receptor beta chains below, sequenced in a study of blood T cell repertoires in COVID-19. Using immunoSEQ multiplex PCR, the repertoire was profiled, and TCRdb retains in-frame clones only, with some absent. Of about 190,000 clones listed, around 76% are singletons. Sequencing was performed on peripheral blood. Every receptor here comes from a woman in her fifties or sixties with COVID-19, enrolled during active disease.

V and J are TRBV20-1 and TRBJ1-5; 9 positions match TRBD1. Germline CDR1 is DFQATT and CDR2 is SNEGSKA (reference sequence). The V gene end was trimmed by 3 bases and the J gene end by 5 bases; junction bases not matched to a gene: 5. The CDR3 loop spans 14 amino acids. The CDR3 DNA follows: TGCAGTGCTAGTACGGGACAGGGCGATCAGCCCCAGCATTTT. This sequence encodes CSASTGQGDQPQHF.

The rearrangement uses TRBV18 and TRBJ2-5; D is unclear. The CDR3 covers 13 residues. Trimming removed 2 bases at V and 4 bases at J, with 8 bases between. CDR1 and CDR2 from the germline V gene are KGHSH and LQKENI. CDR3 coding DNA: TGTGCCAGCTCACCAGCACTTGGAGAGACCCAGTACTTC. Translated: CASSPALGETQYF.

CDR3: CASSHGGPKKTQYF. CDR3 bases: TGCGCCAGCAGCCACGGGGGGCCCAAGAAGACCCAGTACTTC. This rearrangement joins TRBV4-1 to TRBJ2-5, with a possible D match to TRBD2 (7 bases). Germline CDR1 reads MGHRA; CDR2 reads YSYEKL. CDR3 length equals 14 residues. Trimming shortened V by 3 bases and J by 6 bases, and 14 bases separated the two germline ends.

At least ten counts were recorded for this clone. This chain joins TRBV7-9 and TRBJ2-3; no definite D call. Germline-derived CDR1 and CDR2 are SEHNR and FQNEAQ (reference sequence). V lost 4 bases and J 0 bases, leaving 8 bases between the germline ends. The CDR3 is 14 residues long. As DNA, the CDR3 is TGTGCCAGCAGCTCGCGACTGAGCACAGATACGCAGTATTTT. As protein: CASSSRLSTDTQYF.

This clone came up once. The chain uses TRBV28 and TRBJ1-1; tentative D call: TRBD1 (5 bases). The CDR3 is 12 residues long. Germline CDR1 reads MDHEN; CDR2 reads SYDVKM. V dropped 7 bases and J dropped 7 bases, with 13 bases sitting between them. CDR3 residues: CASTDDRDEAFF. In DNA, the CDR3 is TGTGCCAGCACCGACGACAGAGATGAAGCTTTCTTT.

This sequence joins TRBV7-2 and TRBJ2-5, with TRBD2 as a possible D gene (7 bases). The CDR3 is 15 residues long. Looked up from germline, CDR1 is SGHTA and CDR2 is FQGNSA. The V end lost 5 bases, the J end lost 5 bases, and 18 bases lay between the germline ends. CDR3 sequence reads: CASSTTMGRGETQYF. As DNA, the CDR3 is TGTGCCAGCAGCACGACAATGGGGAGGGGGGAGACCCAGTACTTC.

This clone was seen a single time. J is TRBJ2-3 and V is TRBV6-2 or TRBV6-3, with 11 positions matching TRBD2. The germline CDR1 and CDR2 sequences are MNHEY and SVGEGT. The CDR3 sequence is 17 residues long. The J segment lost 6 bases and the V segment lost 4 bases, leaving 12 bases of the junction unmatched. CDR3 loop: CASSSGLAARDWDTQYF. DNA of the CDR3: TGTGCCAGCAGTTCGGGACTAGCGGCCAGGGATTGGGATACGCAGTATTTT.

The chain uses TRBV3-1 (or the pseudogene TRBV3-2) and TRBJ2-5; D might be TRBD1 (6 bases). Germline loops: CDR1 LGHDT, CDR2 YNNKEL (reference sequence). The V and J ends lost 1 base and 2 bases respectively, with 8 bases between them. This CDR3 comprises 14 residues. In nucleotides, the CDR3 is TGTGCCAGCAGCCAAGGGACAGTACAAGAGACCCAGTACTTC. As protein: CASSQGTVQETQYF.

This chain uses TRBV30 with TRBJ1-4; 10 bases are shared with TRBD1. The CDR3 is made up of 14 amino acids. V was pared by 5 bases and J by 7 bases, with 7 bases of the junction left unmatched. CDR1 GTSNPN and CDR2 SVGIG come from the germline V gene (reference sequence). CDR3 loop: CAWERQGAFEKLFF. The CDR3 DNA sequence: TGTGCCTGGGAAAGACAGGGGGCTTTTGAAAAACTGTTTTTT.

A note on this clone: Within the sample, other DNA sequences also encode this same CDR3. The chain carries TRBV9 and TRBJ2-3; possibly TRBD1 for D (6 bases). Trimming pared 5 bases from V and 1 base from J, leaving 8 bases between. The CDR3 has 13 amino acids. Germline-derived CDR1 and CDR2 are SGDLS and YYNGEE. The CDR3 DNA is TGTGCCAGCAGTCGGACAGGCACAGATACGCAGTATTTT. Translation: CASSRTGTDTQYF.

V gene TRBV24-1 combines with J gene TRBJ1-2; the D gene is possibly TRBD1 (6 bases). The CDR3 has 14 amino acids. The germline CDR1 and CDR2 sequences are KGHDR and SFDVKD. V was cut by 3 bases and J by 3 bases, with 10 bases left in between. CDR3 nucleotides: TGTGCCACCAGTGATGCAGGGGCGCACTATGGCTACACCTTC. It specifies CATSDAGAHYGYTF.

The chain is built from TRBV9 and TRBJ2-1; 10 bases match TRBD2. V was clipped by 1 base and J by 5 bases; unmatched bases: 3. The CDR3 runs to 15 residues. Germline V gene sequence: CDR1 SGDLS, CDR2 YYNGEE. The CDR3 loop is CASSVQRGGHNEQFF. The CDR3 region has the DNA TGTGCCAGCAGCGTACAGCGGGGGGGTCACAATGAGCAGTTCTTC.

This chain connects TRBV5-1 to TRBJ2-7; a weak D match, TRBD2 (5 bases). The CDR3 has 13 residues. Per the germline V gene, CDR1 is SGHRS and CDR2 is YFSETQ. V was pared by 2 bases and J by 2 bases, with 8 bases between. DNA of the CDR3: TGCGCCAGCAGCTTCGGGGAAACCTACGAGCAGTACTTC. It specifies CASSFGETYEQYF. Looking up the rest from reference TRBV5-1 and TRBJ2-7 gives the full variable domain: KAGVTQTPRYLIKTRGQQVTLSCSPISGHRSVSWYQQTPGQGLQFLFEYFSETQRNKGNFPGRFSGRQFSNSRSEMNVSTLELGDSALYLCASSFGETYEQYFGPGTRLTVT.

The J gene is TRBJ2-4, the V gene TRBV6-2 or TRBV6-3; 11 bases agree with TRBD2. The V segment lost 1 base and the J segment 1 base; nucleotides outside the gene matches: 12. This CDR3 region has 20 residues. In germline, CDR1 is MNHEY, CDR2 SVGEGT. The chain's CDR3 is CASSYLLAGVPHAAKNIQYF. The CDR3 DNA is TGTGCCAGCAGTTACTTACTAGCGGGAGTCCCTCACGCCGCCAAAAACATTCAGTACTTC.

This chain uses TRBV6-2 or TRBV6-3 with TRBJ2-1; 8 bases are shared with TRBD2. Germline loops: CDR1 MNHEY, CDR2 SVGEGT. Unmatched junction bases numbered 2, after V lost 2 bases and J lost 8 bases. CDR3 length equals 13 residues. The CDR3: CASSYRTSHEQFF. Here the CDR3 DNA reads TGTGCCAGCAGTTACAGGACTAGCCATGAGCAGTTCTTC.

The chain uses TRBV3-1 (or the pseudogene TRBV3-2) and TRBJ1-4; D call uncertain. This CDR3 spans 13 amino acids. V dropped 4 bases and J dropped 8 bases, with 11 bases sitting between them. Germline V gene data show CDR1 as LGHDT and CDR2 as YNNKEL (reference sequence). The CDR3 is CASSPPAVEKLFF. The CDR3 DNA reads TGTGCCAGCAGCCCACCTGCAGTCGAAAAACTGTTTTTT.

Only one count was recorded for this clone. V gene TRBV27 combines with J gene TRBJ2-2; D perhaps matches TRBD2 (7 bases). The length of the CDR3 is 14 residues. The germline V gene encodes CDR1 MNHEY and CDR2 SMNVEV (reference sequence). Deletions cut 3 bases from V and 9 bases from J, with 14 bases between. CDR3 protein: CASSLGGPVRELFF. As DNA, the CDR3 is TGTGCCAGCAGTTTGGGGGGGCCTGTCCGGGAGCTGTTTTTT.

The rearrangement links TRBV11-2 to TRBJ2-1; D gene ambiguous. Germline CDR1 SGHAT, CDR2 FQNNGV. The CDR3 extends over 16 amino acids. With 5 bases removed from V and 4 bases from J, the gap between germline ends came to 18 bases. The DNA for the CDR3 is TGTGCCAGCAGCCTCCCCCTTCCCGAGGCTTACAATGAGCAGTTCTTC. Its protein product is CASSLPLPEAYNEQFF. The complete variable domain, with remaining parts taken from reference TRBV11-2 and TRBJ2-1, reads EAGVAQSPRYKIIEKRQSVAFWCNPISGHATLYWYQQILGQGPKLLIQFQNNGVVDDSQLPKDRFSAERLKGVDSTLKIQPAKLEDSAVYLCASSLPLPEAYNEQFFGPGTRLTVL.

The CDR3 spells CASSPQQGAAADTQYF. The CDR3, as DNA: TGCGCCAGCAGCCCGCAGCAGGGGGCAGCGGCAGATACGCAGTATTTT. The genes are TRBV5-1 and TRBJ2-3; TRBD1 matches 8 bases. Germline V gene lookup returns CDR1 SGHRS and CDR2 YFSETQ. The CDR3 spans 16 residues. V was clipped by 4 bases and J by 4 bases; unmatched bases: 11. Full variable domain (missing parts from reference TRBV5-1 and TRBJ2-3): KAGVTQTPRYLIKTRGQQVTLSCSPISGHRSVSWYQQTPGQGLQFLFEYFSETQRNKGNFPGRFSGRQFSNSRSEMNVSTLELGDSALYLCASSPQQGAAADTQYFGPGTRLTVL.

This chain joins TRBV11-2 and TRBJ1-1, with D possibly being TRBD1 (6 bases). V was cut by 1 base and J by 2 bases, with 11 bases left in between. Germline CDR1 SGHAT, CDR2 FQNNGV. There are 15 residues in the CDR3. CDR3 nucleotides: TGTGCCAGCAGCTTAGTTACAGGGATTAACACTGAAGCTTTCTTT. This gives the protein CASSLVTGINTEAFF.